This T cell receptor (beta chain) was captured in a study of OX40 agonist ivuxolimab in advanced cancers. Study-wide context: Clinicians treated patients with ivuxolimab, an agonistic anti-OX40 (CD134) antibody. Patients received intravenous ivuxolimab every 2 weeks at 0.01 to 10 mg/kg.

As for this clone: Its antigen remains unidentified.

Overall study findings and caveats: Clonal expansion by week 6 occurred in CD4+ and CD8+ blood T cells (at 0.1 to 3.0 mg/kg).

V lost 5 bases and J lost 0, with 11 bases in between. CDR1 MDHEN and CDR2 SYDVKM come from the germline V gene. The CDR3 has 15 amino acids. Assay used: immunoSEQ multiplex PCR; TCRdb lists only in-frame clones, some missing. The table includes around 65,000 clones, around 89% detected once. This chain joins TRBV28 and TRBJ1-5, with no clear D. The input for sequencing was CD4+ or CD8+ T cells sorted from blood, taken in a trial of the OX40 agonist ivuxolimab. This clonotype originated in an adult with an advanced solid tumor such as melanoma, head and neck, liver or kidney cancer. The DNA for the CDR3 is TGTGCCAGCAGTCTTGGCCTTTATAGCAATCAGCCCCAGCATTTT. This gives the protein CASSLGLYSNQPQHF.